This entry lists 17 T cell receptor beta chains sequenced from one sample in a study of blood T cell repertoires in COVID-19. TCRdb's table, derived via immunoSEQ multiplex PCR, lists solely in-frame clones and lacks some. The sample carries about 200,000 clones, 70% to 90% recorded once. Sequencing was carried out using PBMCs or T cells enriched from blood (not recorded which). Every receptor here comes from a woman aged 40 to 50 with acute COVID-19.

This chain links TRBV11-1 with TRBJ1-1, with D tentatively TRBD1 (5 bases). The germline V gene has CDR1 SGHAT and CDR2 FQDESV (reference sequence). The CDR3 consists of 16 residues. With 5 bases removed from V and 4 bases from J, the gap between germline ends came to 20 bases. The CDR3 DNA is TGTGCCAGCAGCCCCAGGGATTCCGGGTTTGCCACTGAAGCTTTCTTT. It is translated as CASSPRDSGFATEAFF.

The chain employs TRBV7-3 and TRBJ2-3; tentatively, D is TRBD1 (6 bases). The CDR3 has 13 residues. Germline CDR1 and CDR2: SGHTA and FQGTGA. The CDR3 sequence is CATRQGTEDTQYF. DNA of the CDR3: TGTGCTACGAGGCAGGGGACGGAAGATACGCAGTATTTT. Supplemented by reference TRBV7-3 and TRBJ2-3, the full variable domain reads GAGVSQTPSNKVTEKGKYVELRCDPISGHTALYWYRQSLGQGPEFLIYFQGTGAADDSGLPNDRFFAVRPEGSVSTLKIQRTERGDSAVYLCATRQGTEDTQYFGPGTRLTVL.

This clone was found a few times. The genes are TRBV6-2 or TRBV6-3 and TRBJ2-3, with 11 bases lining up with TRBD2. The CDR3 runs to 18 residues. V lost 4 bases and J lost 5; bases outside the gene matches: 14. The germline V gene has CDR1 MNHEY and CDR2 SVGEGT. DNA of the CDR3: TGTGCCAGCAGTTCTCTTTTAGCGGGAGGGCCGATTGAAGATACGCAGTATTTT. This gives the protein CASSSLLAGGPIEDTQYF.

V gene TRBV28 combines with J gene TRBJ1-3, with D possibly TRBD1 on 5 matching bases. The CDR3 totals 14 residues. The V gene lost 3 bases and the J gene lost 4 bases, with 10 bases spanning the gap. CDR1 is MDHEN and CDR2 is SYDVKM in the germline V gene. For the CDR3, the DNA is TGTGCCAGCAGTTTGGGGGGATGGGGAAACACCATATATTTT. Translation: CASSLGGWGNTIYF.

The chain carries TRBV6-1 and TRBJ2-7, with TRBD2 identical over 8 bases. Germline V gene data show CDR1 as MNHNS and CDR2 as SASEGT. This CDR3 is built from 15 residues. Trimming removed 1 base from V and 2 bases from J; junction bases left unmatched: 4. CDR3 sequence reads: CASSEESGGPYEQYF. The CDR3 DNA reads as TGTGCCAGCAGTGAAGAATCGGGGGGGCCCTACGAGCAGTACTTC.

This chain uses TRBV7-2 with TRBJ2-7, with 7 nucleotides matching TRBD1. This CDR3 contains 15 residues. Germline loops: CDR1 SGHTA, CDR2 FQGNSA. Germline trimming cut 5 bases from V and 4 bases from J; bases unmatched to any gene: 11. The CDR3 DNA follows: TGTGCCAGCAGCCTTCCCGAGACAGGGTTTTACGAGCAGTACTTC. Amino acids: CASSLPETGFYEQYF.

This clone was observed a single time. V usage is TRBV27 and J usage is TRBJ2-1, with D possibly being TRBD2 (5 bases). The CDR3 sequence is 15 residues long. The ends were cut back, 5 bases at V and 12 bases at J, with 23 bases in the middle. Per germline, CDR1 MNHEY and CDR2 SMNVEV (reference sequence). CDR3 sequence reads: CASSPPETFPLGQFF. DNA of the CDR3: TGTGCCAGCAGTCCCCCGGAAACTTTCCCACTAGGGCAGTTCTTC.

This chain connects TRBV7-2 to TRBJ2-3, with 7 bases aligning to TRBD2. V lost 5 bases to trimming and J lost 0 bases; unmatched junction nucleotides: 5. Germline V gives CDR1 SGHTA, CDR2 FQGNSA. The CDR3 is made up of 15 amino acids. The DNA for the CDR3 is TGTGCCAGCAGCCCTAGCGGATCTAGCACAGATACGCAGTATTTT. This codes for CASSPSGSSTDTQYF.

This clone was observed a few times. V is TRBV27 and J is TRBJ2-6; D possibly corresponds to TRBD2 (5 bases). The CDR3 has 14 residues. In germline, CDR1 is MNHEY, CDR2 SMNVEV (reference sequence). V was pared by 8 bases and J by 4 bases, with 12 bases between. The CDR3 bases are TGTGCCAGCGGACTCCGCGTCGGGGCCAACGTCCTGACTTTC. Translation gives CASGLRVGANVLTF.

The chain is built from TRBV30 and TRBJ1-5; D is undetermined. The CDR3 totals 13 residues. Deletions cut 2 bases from V and 7 bases from J, with 12 bases between. Germline V CDR1 and CDR2: GTSNPN, SVGIG (reference sequence). CDR3 region: CAWSPIGEQPQHF. CDR3 DNA: TGTGCCTGGAGTCCGATCGGGGAACAGCCCCAGCATTTT.

The rearrangement joins TRBV11-2 to TRBJ2-5; possible D gene TRBD2, 7 bases. This CDR3 is built from 15 residues. CDR1 and CDR2 from the germline V gene are SGHAT and FQNNGV. Between the trimmed V and J ends, which lost 5 bases and 4 bases, there was a span of 17 bases. The CDR3 nucleotides are TGTGCCAGCAGCCCTTCGGGGGGCGGTATAGAGACCCAGTACTTC. It yields the protein CASSPSGGGIETQYF.

This clone turned up a few times. The genes are TRBV7-2 and TRBJ1-5; perhaps TRBD1 as D (5 bases). Germline V CDR1 and CDR2: SGHTA, FQGNSA. Trimming left V 0 bases short and J 4 bases short, with 10 bases between. This CDR3 is built from 15 residues. CDR3 in DNA: TGTGCCAGCAGCTTAGCGTCCGGGGGTAATCAGCCCCAGCATTTT. This codes for CASSLASGGNQPQHF.

V gene TRBV6-5 combines with J gene TRBJ1-5; D is possibly TRBD1 (5 bases). Between the trimmed V and J ends, which lost 9 bases and 6 bases, there was a span of 15 bases. The CDR3 length is 13 residues. CDR1 is MNHEY and CDR2 is SVGAGI in the germline V gene. CDR3 loop: CARKPRTIQPQHF. Here the CDR3 DNA reads TGTGCCAGAAAACCGAGGACAATTCAGCCCCAGCATTTT.

As concerns this clone: Since a much larger clone is just one base distant, this may be a read error. The chain carries TRBV12-3 or TRBV12-4 and TRBJ1-5, with TRBD1 as a possible D gene (6 bases). The V end lost 4 bases, the J end lost 4 bases, and 8 bases lay between the germline ends. CDR3 size: 13 residues. The DNA of the CDR3 is TGTGCCAGCAGTTGGACAGATAATCAGCCCCAGCATTTT. This gives the protein CASSWTDNQPQHF.

The chain is built from TRBV30 and TRBJ2-7; 9 bases are shared with TRBD2. Germline V gene sequence: CDR1 GTSNPN, CDR2 SVGIG (reference sequence). The CDR3 loop spans 15 amino acids. J lost 4 bases, V lost 2 bases, and 9 bases had no gene match. CDR3: CAWSPLAGVMYEQYF. DNA for the CDR3: TGTGCCTGGAGTCCTTTAGCGGGAGTGATGTACGAGCAGTACTTC.

The V and J genes are TRBV6-5 and TRBJ1-2, with 7 positions matching TRBD1. V dropped 5 bases and J dropped 3; count of bases not matched to a gene: 6. The germline V gene has CDR1 MNHEY and CDR2 SVGAGI. The CDR3 is made up of 14 amino acids. The CDR3 reads CASSIRQGHYGYTF. CDR3 coding DNA: TGTGCCAGCAGTATCCGACAGGGCCACTATGGCTACACCTTC.

This chain uses TRBV27 with TRBJ2-5, with D possibly matching TRBD2 (5 bases). This CDR3 region has 15 residues. The V end was cut by 6 bases, the J end by 0 bases, with 14 bases between. CDR1 and CDR2 from the germline V gene are MNHEY and SMNVEV (reference sequence). CDR3 nucleotides: TGTGCCAGCAGGAGGACTGGACCTTACCAAGAGACCCAGTACTTC. It codes for CASRRTGPYQETQYF.